A selection of T cell receptor beta chains follows, all from one sample in a study of blood T cell repertoires in COVID-19. Clones were sequenced by immunoSEQ multiplex PCR, and TCRdb holds only the in-frame ones, with some missing. The repertoire holds 140,000 to 150,000 clones, with roughly 85% as singletons. The specimen sequenced was PBMCs or T cells enriched from blood (not recorded which). Receptor source: a man in his fifties or sixties who had recovered from COVID-19. Both conserved end residues are part of each CDR3. A D gene is named only where the DNA matches it firmly.

CDR3 protein	D gene	V gene	J gene
CASSDRQPQHF	-	TRBV6-1	TRBJ1-5
CASSVQSSGTGNGYTF	TRBD1	TRBV9	TRBJ1-2
CASSSGRRSYNSPLHF	-	TRBV6-2/TRBV6-3	TRBJ1-6
CASSYRAGNGYTF	-	TRBV6-5	TRBJ1-2
CASSFIRGDQPQHF	-	TRBV7-2	TRBJ1-5
CASSLNAAGTGLRTGELFF	TRBD1	TRBV7-2	TRBJ2-2
CASSFSGGGGDTQYF	TRBD2	TRBV5-4	TRBJ2-3
CASGSLIQGASEAFF	TRBD1	TRBV28	TRBJ1-1
CASSRFQGVLKNIQYF	TRBD1	TRBV4-1	TRBJ2-4
CAWSRGSSYEQYF	-	TRBV30	TRBJ2-7
CASSQLGGEETQYF	-	TRBV9	TRBJ2-5
CASSLSYGTESYEQYF	TRBD1	TRBV5-1	TRBJ2-7
CASSFWTGGTGELFF	TRBD1	TRBV7-9	TRBJ2-2
CAWSHDRGSDGYTF	TRBD1	TRBV30	TRBJ1-2
CASRIQLAGTGELFF	-	TRBV27	TRBJ2-2
CASSSQAVANSPLHF	-	TRBV7-2	TRBJ1-6
CASSPTSGGQGEQYF	TRBD2	TRBV7-2	TRBJ2-7
CAVSFRDTEAFF	-	TRBV6-5	TRBJ1-1
CAWSTTGLATF	TRBD1	TRBV30	TRBJ1-2
CASSSGQGVDEQYF	TRBD1	TRBV28	TRBJ2-7
CASSSGVGNTGELFF	-	TRBV5-4	TRBJ2-2
CATPKPKQIWASGNTIYF	-	TRBV28	TRBJ1-3
CASSTGTAVSEPQHF	TRBD1	TRBV6-5	TRBJ1-5
CASSLAYFYTF	-	TRBV5-1	TRBJ1-2
CASSPDKAKAQYF	-	TRBV7-9	TRBJ2-5
CASTRYPGGTEAFF	-	TRBV7-9	TRBJ1-1
CASSLLALARDTQYF	-	TRBV27	TRBJ2-3
CASRRRASSYEQYF	-	TRBV28	TRBJ2-7
CASSEDRGLGAQYF	TRBD1	TRBV6-1	TRBJ2-5
CAWRRTGRYGYTF	TRBD1	TRBV30	TRBJ1-2
CASSPRPNSPLHF	-	TRBV6-5	TRBJ1-6
CASSGSDRSYGYTF	TRBD1	TRBV25-1	TRBJ1-2
CASTGQGYQPQHF	TRBD1	TRBV2	TRBJ1-5
CAWSVERSGNTIYF	-	TRBV30	TRBJ1-3
CASSRTSGRVSDTQYF	TRBD2	TRBV28	TRBJ2-3
CASSTTPGQEEKLFF	TRBD1	TRBV5-1	TRBJ1-4
CASSLIPAGGLEQFF	TRBD2	TRBV7-3	TRBJ2-1
CASSPRQAYGYTF	-	TRBV9	TRBJ1-2
CASSPPNIAGGEGNTIYF	TRBD1	TRBV28	TRBJ1-3
CASTSSYNEQFF	-	TRBV6-5	TRBJ2-1
CASRPGLAGGDTQYF	TRBD2	TRBV5-1	TRBJ2-3
CASSDPSGGFYNEQFF	TRBD2	TRBV6-1	TRBJ2-1